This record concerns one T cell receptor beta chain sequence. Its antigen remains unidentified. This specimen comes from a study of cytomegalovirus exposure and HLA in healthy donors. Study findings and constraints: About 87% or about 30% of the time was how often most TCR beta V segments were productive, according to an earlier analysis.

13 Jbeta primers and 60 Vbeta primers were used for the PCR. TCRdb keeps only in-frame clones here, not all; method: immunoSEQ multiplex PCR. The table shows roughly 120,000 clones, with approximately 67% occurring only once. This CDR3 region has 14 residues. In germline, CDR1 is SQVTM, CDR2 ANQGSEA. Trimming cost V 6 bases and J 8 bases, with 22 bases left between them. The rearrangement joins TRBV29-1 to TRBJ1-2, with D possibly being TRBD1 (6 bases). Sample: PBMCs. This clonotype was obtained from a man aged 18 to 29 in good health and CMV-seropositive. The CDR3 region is CSVDRSGVVLGYTF. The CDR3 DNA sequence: TGCAGCGTAGACAGGAGCGGTGTAGTATTAGGCTACACCTTC.